Detailed here is one T cell receptor beta chain. Its matching antigen is unknown. Produced via immunoSEQ multiplex PCR; TCRdb's table is partial and in-frame only. The sample contains more than 25,000 clones, roughly 85% of which appear only once. Germline V lookup: CDR1 LGHNT, CDR2 FRNRAP. The CDR3 extends over 17 amino acids. J gave up 7 bases and V 1 base, and 10 bases lay outside the gene matches. The source of the sample is a study of OX40 agonist ivuxolimab in advanced cancers. Study details: With ivuxolimab, an agonistic anti-OX40 (CD134) antibody, patients were treated. Every 2 weeks, ivuxolimab was infused into the patients intravenously at between 0.01 and 10 mg/kg. Those treated in dose escalation had hepatocellular carcinoma, melanoma, renal cell cancer or head and neck cancer.

Overall study findings and caveats: At 0.1 to 3.0 mg/kg and by week 6, CD4+ and CD8+ T cells in the blood had expanded clonally.

This chain uses TRBV12-5 with TRBJ1-5; 10 positions agree with TRBD1. The receptor comes from an adult with an advanced solid tumor such as melanoma, head and neck, liver or kidney cancer. Sample: CD4+ or CD8+ T cells sorted from blood, taken in a trial of the OX40 agonist ivuxolimab. Here the CDR3 reads CASGLGDRGSKGQPQHF. Written as DNA, the CDR3 is TGTGCTAGTGGTTTGGGGGACAGGGGTTCCAAAGGGCAGCCCCAGCATTTT.